Listed here are 20 T cell receptor beta chains from one sample, sequenced in a study of identical twins. TCRdb recomputed calls from the 5' RACE reads with MiXCR, one row per CDR3 protein. The sample yields some 600,000 distinct CDR3 sequences, roughly 7.2% seen once. The same data also contributed to another study, on yellow fever vaccine responses in identical twins.

Material for sequencing was PBMCs. The receptors were sampled from a woman under 30 in good health.

In this sample, this clonotype turned up a few times. The chain carries TRBV11-3 and TRBJ2-3; 7 bases are shared with TRBD2. CDR1 and CDR2 (germline): SGHNT, YENEEA. There are 15 residues in the CDR3. V dropped 5 bases and J dropped 6; count of bases not matched to a gene: 11. CDR3 residues: CASSPRTSLVDTQYF. The CDR3 DNA is TGTGCCAGCAGCCCTCGGACTAGTTTGGTGGATACGCAGTATTTT.

This clonotype was picked up many times. The chain uses TRBV12-3 or TRBV12-4 and TRBJ2-1; D uncertain. The CDR3 is made up of 15 amino acids. Trimming took off 0 bases at V and 8 bases at J, with 14 bases between the two ends. The chain's CDR3 is CASSLALSLRDEQFF. Written as DNA, the CDR3 is TGTGCCAGCAGTTTAGCGCTAAGCTTAAGGGATGAGCAGTTCTTC.

This clonotype occurred a few times. V is TRBV12-5 and J is TRBJ2-1; D possibly matches TRBD1 or TRBD2 (5 bases each). Per the germline V gene, CDR1 is LGHNT and CDR2 is FRNRAP. V lost 0 bases and J 4 bases, leaving 22 bases between the germline ends. CDR3 length equals 19 residues. The CDR3 DNA reads as TGTGCTAGTGGTTTGGTACTCACCTGGGACGCCGCGAATTACAATGAGCAGTTCTTC. Protein sequence: CASGLVLTWDAANYNEQFF. The variable domain in full, completed from reference TRBV12-5 and TRBJ2-1, reads DARVTQTPRHKVTEMGQEVTMRCQPILGHNTVFWYRQTMMQGLELLAYFRNRAPLDDSGMPKDRFSAEMPDATLATLKIQPSEPRDSAVYFCASGLVLTWDAANYNEQFFGPGTRLTVL.

The genes are TRBV12-3 or TRBV12-4 and TRBJ2-2; D assignment may be TRBD1 or TRBD2 (5 bases each). This CDR3 spans 14 amino acids. Trimming left V 6 bases short and J 6 bases short, with 14 bases between. CDR3 protein: CASRTSGLAGELFF. The CDR3 nucleotides read TGTGCCAGCAGGACGTCGGGGCTCGCCGGGGAGCTGTTTTTT.

This chain connects TRBV12-3 or TRBV12-4 to TRBJ2-7; 12 bases align to TRBD2. This CDR3 is built from 16 residues. V lost 3 bases, J lost 7 bases, and 10 bases stayed unmatched. CDR3 coding DNA: TGTGCCAGCAGTTTTCGAAGGACTAGCGGGATGGGGGAGCAGTACTTC. This encodes CASSFRRTSGMGEQYF.

This clonotype was recorded many times. The chain employs TRBV7-9 and TRBJ1-5; 8 bases align to TRBD1. The CDR3 is 15 residues long. Trimming removed 2 bases from V and 4 bases from J; junction bases left unmatched: 4. The germline V gene encodes CDR1 SEHNR and CDR2 FQNEAQ (reference sequence). The CDR3 nucleotides read TGTGCCAGCAGCTTATCCGGGACAGGTAATCAGCCCCAGCATTTT. Translated: CASSLSGTGNQPQHF. Full variable domain (remainder filled in from reference TRBV7-9 and TRBJ1-5): DTGVSQNPRHKITKRGQNVTFRCDPISEHNRLYWYRQTLGQGPEFLTYFQNEAQLEKSRLLSDRFSAERPKGSFSTLEIQRTEQGDSAMYLCASSLSGTGNQPQHFGDGTRLSIL.

V is TRBV12-3 or TRBV12-4 and J is TRBJ2-1; 8 nucleotides agree with TRBD2. The CDR3 loop spans 15 amino acids. The ends lost 1 base at V and 9 bases at J; junction bases unmatched: 8. This chain's CDR3 is CASSLVPLAEGEQFF. The CDR3 nucleotides are TGTGCCAGCAGTTTAGTACCACTAGCGGAGGGTGAGCAGTTCTTC.

This clonotype showed up just a few times. The chain recombines TRBV7-9 with TRBJ1-1, with D possibly TRBD1 on 5 matching bases. V lost 5 bases to trimming and J lost 7 bases, with 11 bases between them. The CDR3 consists of 12 residues. Germline V lookup: CDR1 SEHNR, CDR2 FQNEAQ (reference sequence). DNA of the CDR3: TGTGCCAGCAGCCAGGGCGGGGTTGAAGCTTTCTTT. Protein: CASSQGGVEAFF.

The chain employs TRBV27 and TRBJ2-7; TRBD1 matches at 10 bases. The CDR3 is 16 amino acids. CDR1 is MNHEY and CDR2 is SMNVEV in the germline V gene (reference sequence). V was pared by 5 bases and J by 1 base, with 8 bases of the junction left unmatched. CDR3 protein: CASSPYAGQGSYEQYF. The CDR3 DNA is TGTGCCAGCAGTCCCTACGCGGGACAGGGGTCCTACGAGCAGTACTTC.

This clonotype was observed a few times. The chain recombines TRBV29-1 with TRBJ2-7, with 11 nucleotides matching TRBD2. There are 14 residues in the CDR3. Germline V gene lookup returns CDR1 SQVTM and CDR2 ANQGSEA. V was pared by 5 bases and J by 3 bases, with 6 bases of the junction left unmatched. CDR3 sequence: CSVSGTSGIYEQYF. CDR3 in DNA: TGCAGCGTTAGTGGGACTAGCGGAATCTACGAGCAGTACTTC.

This clonotype was found a few times. The chain is built from TRBV6-5 and TRBJ2-5; tentative D call: TRBD1 (5 bases). Germline lookup yields CDR1 MNHEY and CDR2 SVGAGI. V lost 4 bases to trimming and J lost 1 base, with 13 bases between them. The CDR3 consists of 15 residues. The CDR3 region is CASSSPTTVQETQYF. CDR3 coding DNA: TGTGCCAGCAGTTCCCCAACGACAGTCCAAGAGACCCAGTACTTC.

This clonotype was counted many times. The CDR3 nucleotides are TGTGCCAGCAGTTTAAAACAGAACAATCAGCCCCAGCATTTT. This translates into CASSLKQNNQPQHF. The rearrangement uses TRBV12-3 or TRBV12-4 and TRBJ1-5; unclear D gene. V lost 2 bases and J 3 bases, leaving 8 bases between the germline ends. The CDR3 sequence is 14 residues long.

This clonotype was seen many times. The V gene is TRBV10-3, the J gene TRBJ2-7; D uncertain. This CDR3 is 13 amino acids long. The V gene's germline CDR1 is ENHRY and CDR2 SYGVKD. Trimming pared 0 bases from V and 3 bases from J, leaving 6 bases between. CDR3 amino acids: CAISESGDYEQYV. CDR3 DNA: TGTGCCATCAGTGAGTCGGGCGACTACGAGCAGTACGTC.

This clonotype was picked up a small number of times. The genes are TRBV28 and TRBJ1-1, with D tentatively TRBD1 (5 bases). Trimming pared 3 bases from V and 5 bases from J, leaving 22 bases between. In germline, CDR1 is MDHEN, CDR2 SYDVKM. CDR3 length equals 17 residues. In DNA, the CDR3 is TGTGCCAGCAGTTTTATACGGACACCTAAACTGGGAACTGAAGCTTTCTTT. Protein sequence: CASSFIRTPKLGTEAFF.

This clonotype was recorded at least ten times. The chain is built from TRBV27 and TRBJ2-3; D unresolved. CDR3 length: 14 amino acids. Germline V gene data show CDR1 as MNHEY and CDR2 as SMNVEV (reference sequence). V was trimmed by 5 bases and J by 0 bases, leaving 9 bases between them. Written as DNA, the CDR3 is TGTGCCAGCAGTCTCGCCGCTAGCACAGATACGCAGTATTTT. Translating it yields CASSLAASTDTQYF.

This clonotype was seen more than once but under ten times. J is TRBJ2-1 and V is TRBV7-9; D unresolved. Deletions cut 5 bases from V and 1 base from J, with 9 bases between. The CDR3 spans 14 residues. CDR1 and CDR2 (germline): SEHNR, FQNEAQ (reference sequence). CDR3 sequence: CASSLDWSYNEQFF. Written as DNA, the CDR3 is TGTGCCAGCAGCCTTGACTGGTCCTACAATGAGCAGTTCTTC.

This clonotype was observed at least ten times. The chain recombines TRBV2 with TRBJ2-3; D possibly corresponds to TRBD2 (6 bases). The CDR3 is 13 residues long. V lost 5 bases to trimming and J lost 5 bases, with 11 bases between them. Germline V gene lookup returns CDR1 SNHLY and CDR2 FYNNEI. DNA of the CDR3: TGTGCCAGCAGTTTGACTAGGCAAGATACGCAGTATTTT. As protein: CASSLTRQDTQYF.

The chain joins TRBV6-1 to TRBJ1-5; TRBD1 might be the D (6 bases). The CDR3 is 14 residues long. Trimming took 6 bases from V and 7 from J, leaving 16 bases between them. CDR1 and CDR2 from the germline V gene are MNHNS and SASEGT. As DNA, the CDR3 is TGTGCCAGCAGCCACGGGGGGGGGCAGCAGCCCCAGCATTTT. It specifies CASSHGGGQQPQHF.

This clonotype was seen more than once but under ten times. The rearrangement uses TRBV7-6 and TRBJ2-7; 13 nucleotides align to TRBD2. The CDR3 runs to 16 residues. CDR1 SGHVS and CDR2 FNYEAQ come from the germline V gene. V gave up 0 bases and J gave up 5 bases; unmatched junction bases: 4. The CDR3 is CASSLATSGRFNEQYF. For the CDR3, the DNA is TGTGCCAGCAGCTTAGCGACTAGCGGGAGGTTTAACGAGCAGTACTTC.

The chain uses TRBV3-1 and TRBJ2-1, with a tentative D call TRBD2 (6 bases). Trimming removed 8 bases at V and 3 bases at J, with 23 bases between. Germline-derived CDR1 and CDR2 are LGHDT and YNNKEL (reference sequence). The CDR3 runs 17 residues. CDR3 protein: CASSRVGVGTYYNEQFF. CDR3 in DNA: TGTGCCAGCTCACGAGTCGGTGTTGGGACTTACTACAATGAGCAGTTCTTC.